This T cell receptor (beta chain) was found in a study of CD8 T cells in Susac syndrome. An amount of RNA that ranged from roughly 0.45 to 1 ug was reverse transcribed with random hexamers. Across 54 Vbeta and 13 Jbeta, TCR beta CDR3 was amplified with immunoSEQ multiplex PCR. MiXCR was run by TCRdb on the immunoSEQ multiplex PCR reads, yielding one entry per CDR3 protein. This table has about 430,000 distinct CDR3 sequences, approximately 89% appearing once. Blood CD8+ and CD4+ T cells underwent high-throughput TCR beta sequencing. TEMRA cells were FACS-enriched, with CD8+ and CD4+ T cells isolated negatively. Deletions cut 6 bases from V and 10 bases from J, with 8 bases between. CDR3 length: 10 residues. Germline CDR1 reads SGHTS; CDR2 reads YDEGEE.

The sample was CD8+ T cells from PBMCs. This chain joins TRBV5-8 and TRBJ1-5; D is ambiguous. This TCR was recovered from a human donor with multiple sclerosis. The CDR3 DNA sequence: TGTGCCAGCACCAACGACCCCCAGCATTTT. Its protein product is CASTNDPQHF.